A selection of T cell receptor beta chains follows, all from one sample in a study of shared clonotypes between healthy human individuals. TCRdb keeps only in-frame clones here, not all; method: immunoSEQ multiplex PCR. The sample carries roughly 2,300,000 clones, 85% to 95% recorded once. The specimen was naive CD4+ T cells from PBMCs. The source of these receptors is a young man in good health. Some clones in this sample may be carry-over from other donors' samples. CDR3s include the opening cysteine and the closing phenylalanine or tryptophan. D genes are given only for firm matches. Some rows have no size entry. The others give once, few or many, or a class for an expanded clone.

few	-	TRBV28	TRBJ1-2	TGTGCCAGCGAAAGTAAGAGCACCCCGTTCCGGCGGGGCTACACCTTC	CASESKSTPFRRGYTF
-	-	TRBV28	TRBJ2-1	TGTGCTAGTGATTCGTACAATGAGCAGTTCTTC	CASDSYNEQFF
-	-	TRBV6-5	TRBJ1-1	TGTGCCAGCAGTTCTACGGATTCCTTCACTGAAGCTTTCTTT	CASSSTDSFTEAFF
-	-	TRBV6-5	TRBJ2-2	TGTGCCAGCAGTTACTCTCGTCAGGTGAACACCGGGGAGCTGTTTTTT	CASSYSRQVNTGELFF
-	-	TRBV11-1	TRBJ2-1	TGTGCCAGCAGCTTAGTGGAAAATGAGCAGTTCTTC	CASSLVENEQFF
-	TRBD1	TRBV18	TRBJ1-2	TGTGCCAGCTCACCACCCGCAGGGGGCAACTATGGCTACACCTTC	CASSPPAGGNYGYTF
once	-	TRBV27	TRBJ2-2	TGTGCCAGCAGTTTACCCGGGTCCGGGGAGCTGTTTTTT	CASSLPGSGELFF
-	-	TRBV27	TRBJ1-5	TGTGCCAGCAGTTTAATTCGGGGTCAGCCCCAGCATTTT	CASSLIRGQPQHF
-	TRBD2	TRBV7-9	TRBJ2-1	TGTGCCAGCAGCCAGATGGGGGGGTACAATGAGCAGTTCTTC	CASSQMGGYNEQFF
-	TRBD1	TRBV6-1	TRBJ2-7	TGTGCCAGCAGACAGGGGTGGTACGAGCAGTACTTC	CASRQGWYEQYF
-	TRBD1	TRBV5-1	TRBJ1-1	TGCGCCAGCAGCTTGGCCGGGACAGAGAACACTGAAGCTTTCTTT	CASSLAGTENTEAFF
few	-	TRBV6-5	TRBJ2-7	TGTGCCAGCCTGGGCAGGGGCGACGAGCAGTACTTC	CASLGRGDEQYF
-	-	TRBV2	TRBJ1-2	TGTGCCAGCACCGGCGGCTATGGCTACACCTTC	CASTGGYGYTF
-	TRBD1	TRBV7-8	TRBJ2-7	TGTGCCAGCAGCCTAGGGGGCAGGCAATACTCCTACGAGCAGTACTTC	CASSLGGRQYSYEQYF
once	TRBD2	TRBV7-8	TRBJ2-4	TGTGCCAGCAGCTCCACCGGGTCTAGCGGGAGGGCCCCCGCCAAAAACATTCAGTACTTC	CASSSTGSSGRAPAKNIQYF
-	TRBD1	TRBV28	TRBJ2-4	TGTGCCAGCAGTCAGGGACAGGGGGCGGGGACCAAAAACATTCAGTACTTC	CASSQGQGAGTKNIQYF
-	-	TRBV28	TRBJ2-7	TGTGCCAGCAGTCCACGGGGCTCCTACGAGCAGTACTTC	CASSPRGSYEQYF
-	TRBD1	TRBV9	TRBJ1-1	TGTGCCAGCAGCGAGGGACAGCCAAACACTGAAGCTTTCTTT	CASSEGQPNTEAFF
-	-	TRBV7-2	TRBJ1-1	TGTGCCAGCAGCTTCCAAAACCAGGGAACTGAAGCTTTCTTT	CASSFQNQGTEAFF
-	-	TRBV28	TRBJ2-1	TGTGCCAGCAGTTTATATTCCCCCGCATATCAGTTCTTC	CASSLYSPAYQFF
-	TRBD1	TRBV9	TRBJ2-5	TGTGCCAGCAGCGTATTGGGACAGGGCAGTGGGACCCAGTACTTC	CASSVLGQGSGTQYF
-	TRBD1	TRBV5-4	TRBJ1-2	TGTGCCAGCAGCTTCGACAGGGCCCGTGGCTACACCTTC	CASSFDRARGYTF
-	-	TRBV7-9	TRBJ2-6	TGTGCCAGCAGCTTAGGAAGCTCTGGGGCCAACGTCCTGACTTTC	CASSLGSSGANVLTF
-	TRBD1	TRBV28	TRBJ1-1	TGTGCCAGCAGTTTAAGGGACAGGGGGATGAACACTGAAGCTTTCTTT	CASSLRDRGMNTEAFF
-	TRBD2	TRBV11-3	TRBJ2-1	TGTGCCAGCAGCTTAGGTGGAGGGACCGGGGGGAGCTCCTACAATGAGCAGTTCTTC	CASSLGGGTGGSSYNEQFF
-	-	TRBV4-1	TRBJ2-2	TGCGCCAGCAGCTCGGGGCGTTTGGAAACCGGGGAGCTGTTTTTT	CASSSGRLETGELFF